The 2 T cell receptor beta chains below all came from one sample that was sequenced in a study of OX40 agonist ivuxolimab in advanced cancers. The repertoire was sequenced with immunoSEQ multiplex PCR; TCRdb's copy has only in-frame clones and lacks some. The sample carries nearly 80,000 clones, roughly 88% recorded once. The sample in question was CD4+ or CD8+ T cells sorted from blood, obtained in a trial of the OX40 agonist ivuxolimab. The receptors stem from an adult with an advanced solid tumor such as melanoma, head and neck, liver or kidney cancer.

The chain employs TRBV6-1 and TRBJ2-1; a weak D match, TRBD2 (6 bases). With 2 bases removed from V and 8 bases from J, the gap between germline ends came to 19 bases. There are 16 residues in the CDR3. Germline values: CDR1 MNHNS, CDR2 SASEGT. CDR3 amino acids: CASSEPGGVLDDEQFF. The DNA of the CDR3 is TGTGCCAGCAGTGAACCGGGCGGGGTCTTAGACGATGAGCAGTTCTTC.

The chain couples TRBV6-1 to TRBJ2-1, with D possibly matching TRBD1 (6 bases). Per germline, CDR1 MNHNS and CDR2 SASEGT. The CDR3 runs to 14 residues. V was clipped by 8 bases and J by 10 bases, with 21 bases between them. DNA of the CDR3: TGTGCCAGCCGGGCGGACAGTGTTTCACCGGAGCAGTTCTTC. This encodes CASRADSVSPEQFF.